This TCR beta chain emerged from a study of T-cell memory formation after mild COVID-19. Across the whole study: TCR clusters mostly belonged to single donors.

This CDR3 contains 15 residues. CDR1 is SGHTA and CDR2 is FQGNSA in the germline V gene. Germline trimming cut 5 bases from V and 3 bases from J; bases unmatched to any gene: 9. Study observations and caveats: In second-wave clones peaking day 37, SARS-CoV-2 specificity remained unconfirmed. Within pre-infection memory, some responding clones were found, suggesting cross-reactive memory joined.

TCRdb processed the 5' RACE reads anew with MiXCR; each CDR3 protein has one entry. The table records roughly 130,000 distinct CDR3 sequences, approximately 6.2% of them present only once. This clonotype was observed at least ten times. Its specificity is unknown. The V gene is TRBV7-2, the J gene TRBJ2-7; 8 nucleotides align to TRBD1. This clonotype was obtained from an adult woman who had mild COVID-19 (a few samples of this study predate the infection). Cell type and time point are not known. Sequenced input: PBMCs or a T cell subset sorted from them (not recorded which). The CDR3 nucleotides are TGTGCCAGCAGCGAAGCCGGGACAGGAGTCTACGAGCAGTACTTC. It encodes CASSEAGTGVYEQYF.